These 27 T cell receptor beta chains were sequenced from one sample in a study of human T cells and chemical hapten exposure. Indicated time point: patch test 3, about 24 weeks after DPC sensitization. Treatment given: therapeutic diphenylcyclopropenone sensitization with weekly scalp DPC. A single record per CDR3 protein comes from TCRdb applying MiXCR to the RACE reads. The profile shows 82,000 or so distinct CDR3 sequences, 10% to 15% of them singletons. The sequencing used whole blood, collected in connection with sensitization to the hapten diphenylcyclopropenone (DPC). The receptors come from a woman aged 45-65 years with alopecia areata. Some clones in this sample may be carry-over from other donors' samples.

This clonotype appeared a few times. The chain has TRBV5-1 and TRBJ2-2; TRBD1 or TRBD2 may be the D gene (7 bases each). Germline values: CDR1 SGHRS, CDR2 YFSETQ. Trimming left V 4 bases short and J 6 bases short, with 16 bases between. The CDR3 has 15 amino acids. The CDR3 DNA sequence: TGCGCCAGCAGCCAGACGACAGGGAGGGCCGGGGAGCTGTTTTTT. Translation: CASSQTTGRAGELFF.

The chain's CDR3 is CATTGAANSPLHF. In DNA, the CDR3 is TGTGCCACTACAGGGGCGGCGAATTCACCCCTCCACTTT. This sequence joins TRBV10-3 and TRBJ1-6; 7 nucleotides agree with TRBD1. Germline assignment: CDR1 ENHRY and CDR2 SYGVKD. The CDR3 contains 13 residues. The junction had 7 bases not matched to a gene; V was cut back by 10 bases and J by 7 bases.

This rearrangement joins TRBV20-1 to TRBJ1-2, with 9 bases lining up with TRBD1. This CDR3 is built from 14 residues. V lost 2 bases, J lost 1 base, and 2 bases stayed unmatched. CDR1 and CDR2 from the germline V gene are DFQATT and SNEGSKA (reference sequence). CDR3 region: CSARRDRVNYGYTF. The CDR3 DNA follows: TGCAGTGCTAGACGGGACAGGGTTAACTATGGCTACACCTTC.

This chain uses TRBV12-3 or TRBV12-4 with TRBJ2-2; a possible D gene is TRBD2 (5 bases). The germline V and J ends were trimmed by 6 bases and 3 bases, with 11 bases remaining between them. This CDR3 comprises 14 residues. The CDR3 protein is CASSLREYTGELFF. CDR3 nucleotide sequence: TGTGCCAGCAGCTTAAGGGAGTACACCGGGGAGCTGTTTTTT.

This clonotype was seen more than once but under ten times. V gene TRBV11-2 combines with J gene TRBJ2-1, with D possibly being TRBD2 (6 bases). V was clipped by 1 base and J by 4 bases, with 11 bases between them. The CDR3 runs to 15 residues. CDR1 SGHAT and CDR2 FQNNGV come from the germline V gene. The CDR3 sequence: CASSLAVGTYNEQFF. The CDR3 bases are TGTGCCAGCAGCTTAGCGGTAGGGACTTACAATGAGCAGTTCTTC. The full variable domain, its missing parts supplied by reference TRBV11-2 and TRBJ2-1, is EAGVAQSPRYKIIEKRQSVAFWCNPISGHATLYWYQQILGQGPKLLIQFQNNGVVDDSQLPKDRFSAERLKGVDSTLKIQPAKLEDSAVYLCASSLAVGTYNEQFFGPGTRLTVL.

The genes are TRBV6-6 and TRBJ2-7; the D gene is possibly TRBD1 (5 bases). The CDR3 totals 13 residues. The germline CDR1 and CDR2 sequences are MNHNY and SVGAGI (reference sequence). V was clipped by 6 bases and J by 7 bases, with 16 bases between them. Here the CDR3 DNA reads TGTGCCAGCAGAGCGACAGCCACCGGGGAGCAGTACTTC. It yields the protein CASRATATGEQYF.

The chain uses TRBV7-9 and TRBJ1-1; D unresolved. V was trimmed by 6 bases and J by 4 bases, leaving 9 bases between them. The CDR3 length is 12 residues. CDR1 is SEHNR, CDR2 FQNEAQ, per germline (reference sequence). CDR3 nucleotide sequence: TGTGCCAGCAGTCTTCATCTCACTGAAGCTTTCTTT. Translated: CASSLHLTEAFF.

The CDR3 region is CSVEAFQGDTQYF. In DNA form, the CDR3 reads TGCAGCGTTGAGGCGTTCCAAGGAGATACGCAGTATTTT. The chain links TRBV29-1 to TRBJ2-3; D gene unclear. CDR3 length equals 13 residues. Trimming removed 3 bases from V and 5 bases from J, with 12 bases in between. Germline V gene sequence: CDR1 SQVTM, CDR2 ANQGSEA.

The rearrangement uses TRBV7-2 and TRBJ2-1, with 12 bases matching TRBD2. This CDR3 is 15 amino acids long. Germline V gene data show CDR1 as SGHTA and CDR2 as FQGNSA. Trimming at V came to 5 bases and at J to 8 bases, leaving 7 bases not matched to a gene. The DNA for the CDR3 is TGTGCCAGCAGCAAGACTAGCGGGGGAGGGTATGAGCAGTTCTTC. It yields the protein CASSKTSGGGYEQFF.

The chain recombines TRBV5-1 with TRBJ2-3; 9 nucleotides line up with TRBD2. CDR1 SGHRS and CDR2 YFSETQ come from the germline V gene. V was clipped by 2 bases and J by 0 bases; unmatched bases: 7. The CDR3 has 17 residues. The CDR3 bases are TGCGCCAGCAGCTTAGCGGGAGGATTTCCTAGCACAGATACGCAGTATTTT. Translation gives CASSLAGGFPSTDTQYF.

This clonotype showed up many times. This chain uses TRBV20-1 with TRBJ1-2, with D uncertain. The CDR3 length is 10 residues. Germline V gene data show CDR1 as DFQATT and CDR2 as SNEGSKA (reference sequence). Trimming removed 5 bases from V and 3 bases from J, with 4 bases in between. CDR3 loop: CSAPDYGYTF. The CDR3 DNA follows: TGCAGTGCTCCAGACTATGGCTACACCTTC.

This clonotype was picked up many times. The rearrangement links TRBV7-2 to TRBJ2-3, with TRBD2 matching 11 bases. The CDR3 contains 16 residues. Germline loops: CDR1 SGHTA, CDR2 FQGNSA. V lost 1 base, J lost 8 bases, and 8 bases stayed unmatched. The CDR3 DNA reads TGTGCCAGCAGCTTAGTTCGACTAGCGGGATCGGGTACGCAGTATTTT. This gives the protein CASSLVRLAGSGTQYF.

This clonotype showed up just a few times. The chain joins TRBV5-5 to TRBJ1-4; 10 positions match TRBD1. With V trimmed by 0 bases and J by 8 bases, 1 base remained unmatched. This CDR3 comprises 14 residues. Germline V gene sequence: CDR1 SGHKS, CDR2 YYEKEE (reference sequence). CDR3 coding DNA: TGTGCCAGCAGCTTGGGACAGGGGGCAGAAAAACTGTTTTTT. It translates to CASSLGQGAEKLFF. Filled out from reference TRBV5-5 and TRBJ1-4, the complete variable domain reads DAGVTQSPTHLIKTRGQQVTLRCSPISGHKSVSWYQQVLGQGPQFIFQYYEKEERGRGNFPDRFSARQFPNYSSELNVNALLLGDSALYLCASSLGQGAEKLFFGSGTQLSVL.

The chain employs TRBV7-9 and TRBJ1-6; D is unclear. This CDR3 comprises 14 residues. Germline V gene lookup returns CDR1 SEHNR and CDR2 FQNEAQ (reference sequence). The ends were cut back, 5 bases at V and 6 bases at J, with 11 bases in the middle. The CDR3 spells CASSVGNSNSPLHF. In DNA, the CDR3 is TGTGCCAGCAGCGTCGGGAACAGTAATTCACCCCTCCACTTT.

The J gene is TRBJ2-5, the V gene TRBV20-1; D not resolved. The CDR3 has 11 amino acids. The ends were cut back, 3 bases at V and 4 bases at J, with 6 bases in the middle. Germline CDR1 is DFQATT and CDR2 is SNEGSKA (reference sequence). CDR3 sequence (DNA): TGCAGTGCTAGTCCGGGAGAGACCCAGTACTTC. It encodes CSASPGETQYF.

Many counts were recorded for this clonotype. The chain carries TRBV7-8 and TRBJ2-3; D is unresolved. The CDR3 totals 13 residues. CDR1 is SGHVS, CDR2 FQNEAQ, per germline. V lost 2 bases and J 4 bases, leaving 7 bases between the germline ends. In DNA, the CDR3 is TGTGCCAGCAGCTTACTTGGGTCAGATACGCAGTATTTT. It encodes CASSLLGSDTQYF.

This clonotype was recorded many times. The chain joins TRBV9 to TRBJ2-2, with D perhaps matching TRBD1 (7 bases). The germline gives CDR1 SGDLS, CDR2 YYNGEE. The CDR3 totals 15 residues. The V and J ends lost 5 bases and 3 bases respectively, with 14 bases between them. In nucleotides, the CDR3 is TGTGCCAGCAGTGCGACAGGGAGGTACACCGGGGAGCTGTTTTTT. It specifies CASSATGRYTGELFF.

This clonotype was seen many times. The chain has TRBV29-1 and TRBJ2-5; D may match TRBD1 or TRBD2 (5 bases each). CDR3 length: 13 amino acids. The ends were cut back, 6 bases at V and 4 bases at J, with 15 bases in the middle. Looked up from germline, CDR1 is SQVTM and CDR2 is ANQGSEA. CDR3 DNA sequence: TGCAGCGTGAAACCCGGGACGAGAGAGACCCAGTACTTC. Residues: CSVKPGTRETQYF.

The rearrangement joins TRBV11-2 to TRBJ2-1; unclear D gene. The V end lost 5 bases, the J end lost 8 bases, and 7 bases lay between the germline ends. Germline values: CDR1 SGHAT, CDR2 FQNNGV. CDR3 size: 11 residues. CDR3 residues: CASSMSHEQFF. The CDR3 bases are TGTGCCAGCAGCATGTCACATGAGCAGTTCTTC.

This clonotype occurred many times. The gene calls are TRBV20-1 and TRBJ1-1; D is ambiguous. Trimming shortened V by 3 bases and J by 11 bases, and 13 bases separated the two germline ends. CDR1 and CDR2 (germline): DFQATT, SNEGSKA (reference sequence). The length of the CDR3 is 11 residues. The DNA of the CDR3 is TGCAGTGCTAGTGATGAGGGCGACGCTTTCTTT. Its translation is CSASDEGDAFF.

This clonotype was seen many times. The rearrangement joins TRBV6-6 to TRBJ2-3, with unresolved D. The germline V gene encodes CDR1 MNHNY and CDR2 SVGAGI (reference sequence). V was clipped by 2 bases and J by 4 bases, with 13 bases between them. The CDR3 runs to 15 residues. The CDR3 reads CASSYASFFPDTQYF. The CDR3 DNA reads TGTGCCAGCAGTTACGCTAGTTTTTTTCCAGATACGCAGTATTTT.

V and J are TRBV20-1 and TRBJ2-7, with 10 bases aligning to TRBD2. The V segment lost 4 bases and the J segment 2 bases; nucleotides outside the gene matches: 2. CDR3 length: 13 amino acids. Germline CDR1 reads DFQATT; CDR2 reads SNEGSKA (reference sequence). The CDR3 region has the DNA TGCAGTGCTACACTAGCGGGAACCTACGAGCAGTACTTC. It is translated as CSATLAGTYEQYF.

This clonotype was observed many times. The V call is TRBV20-1, the J call TRBJ2-7, with TRBD1 matching 8 bases. The CDR3 has 14 residues. The trim removed 5 bases at V and 0 bases at J, leaving 6 bases unmatched. CDR1 and CDR2 (germline): DFQATT, SNEGSKA (reference sequence). CDR3 region: CSALDRESSYEQYF. CDR3 sequence (DNA): TGCAGTGCTTTGGACAGGGAGAGCTCCTACGAGCAGTACTTC.

The gene calls are TRBV7-9 and TRBJ2-5; no definite D call. CDR3 length equals 13 residues. The V gene lost 2 bases and the J gene lost 4 bases, with 8 bases spanning the gap. Germline V lookup: CDR1 SEHNR, CDR2 FQNEAQ (reference sequence). The CDR3 loop reads CASSLRSGETQYF. In nucleotides, the CDR3 is TGTGCCAGCAGCTTACGTTCGGGAGAGACCCAGTACTTC.

This chain uses TRBV9 with TRBJ2-1; D is undetermined. This CDR3 is built from 13 residues. Germline CDR1 SGDLS, CDR2 YYNGEE. V lost 0 bases to trimming and J lost 9 bases, with 10 bases between them. CDR3 in amino acids: CASSVEAFSEQFF. The CDR3 DNA reads as TGTGCCAGCAGCGTAGAAGCGTTCTCTGAGCAGTTCTTC.

The chain is built from TRBV20-1 and TRBJ1-6; D is possibly TRBD1 (6 bases). In germline, CDR1 is DFQATT, CDR2 SNEGSKA (reference sequence). CDR3 length: 14 amino acids. The CDR3 region is CGSRGAMDNSPLHF. The CDR3 DNA follows: TGCGGTTCCCGGGGGGCTATGGATAATTCACCCCTCCACTTT.

This clonotype was seen repeatedly, ten times or more. The V call is TRBV27, the J call TRBJ1-1; perhaps TRBD1 as D (5 bases). V dropped 2 bases and J dropped 1 base, with 20 bases sitting between them. The CDR3 consists of 18 residues. Germline CDR1 reads MNHEY; CDR2 reads SMNVEV (reference sequence). The CDR3 DNA is TGTGCCAGCAGTTTAACAATGCGAGCAGGGCCACCGAACACTGAAGCTTTCTTT. Its translation is CASSLTMRAGPPNTEAFF.